This T cell receptor beta chain was recorded in a study of post-analysis software for immune sequencing data. Whole-study findings and limits: Significantly lower normalized Chao1 diversity was seen in multiple sclerosis patients than in controls. Included in a set of roughly five TRBV segments more frequent in patients than controls were TRBV5-6, TRBV5-1 and TRBV20-1.

Per germline, CDR1 SGHTA and CDR2 FQGNSA. The CDR3 has 13 residues. Trimming cost V 5 bases and J 5 bases, with 12 bases left between them. This clonotype was seen more than once but under ten times. The antigen is undetermined. TCR beta cDNA libraries had unique molecular identifiers. Yield was some 500,000 cDNA molecules from approximately 0.91 to 9.4 million T cells. TCRdb independently ran MiXCR on the PCR reads; one entry per CDR3 protein. The data show roughly 580,000 distinct CDR3 sequences, with around 47% seen just once and over 1.5% held by the top ten. The chain couples TRBV7-2 to TRBJ2-5, with a possible D match to TRBD2 (5 bases). This sequence was found in a girl under 18 with multiple sclerosis. Sequenced input: blood. As DNA, the CDR3 is TGTGCCAGCAGCAAGGGAGTCGATGAGACCCAGTACTTC. Protein product: CASSKGVDETQYF. Complete variable domain (other parts from reference TRBV7-2 and TRBJ2-5): GAGVSQSPSNKVTEKGKDVELRCDPISGHTALYWYRQSLGQGLEFLIYFQGNSAPDKSGLPSDRFSAERTGGSVSTLTIQRTQQEDSAVYLCASSKGVDETQYFGPGTRLLVL.